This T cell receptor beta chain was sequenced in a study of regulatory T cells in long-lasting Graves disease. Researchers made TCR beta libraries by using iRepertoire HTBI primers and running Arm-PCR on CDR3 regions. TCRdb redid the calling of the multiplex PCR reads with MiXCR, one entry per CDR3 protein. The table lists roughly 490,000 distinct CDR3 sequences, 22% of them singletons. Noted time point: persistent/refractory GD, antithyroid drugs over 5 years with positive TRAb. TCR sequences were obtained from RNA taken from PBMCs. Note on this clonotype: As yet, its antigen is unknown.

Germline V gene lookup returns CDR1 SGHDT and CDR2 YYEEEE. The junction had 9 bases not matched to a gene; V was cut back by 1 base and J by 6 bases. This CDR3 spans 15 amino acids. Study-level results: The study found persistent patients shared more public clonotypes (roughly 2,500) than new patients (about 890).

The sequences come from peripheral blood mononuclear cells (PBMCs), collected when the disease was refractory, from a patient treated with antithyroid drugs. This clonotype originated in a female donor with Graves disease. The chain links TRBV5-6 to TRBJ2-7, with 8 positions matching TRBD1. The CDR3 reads CASSLLYDRGSEQYF. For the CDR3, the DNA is TGTGCCAGCAGCTTGTTATATGACAGGGGAAGCGAGCAGTACTTC.